The 8 T cell receptor beta chains listed next were all sequenced from one sample in a study of T cell changes during pregnancy in multiple sclerosis. Libraries were prepared by immunoSEQ multiplex PCR; TCRdb keeps only in-frame clonotypes and omits some of them. The profile shows 50,000 to 65,000 clones, roughly nine tenths of them singletons. The sequenced sample was CD8+ T cells from peripheral blood mononuclear cells, obtained before pregnancy. These receptors were collected from a female donor with multiple sclerosis, enrolled in a pregnancy study.

DNA for the CDR3: TGTGCCAGCAGTTACACGGGTCGGGGCAATCAGCCCCAGCATTTT. It codes for CASSYTGRGNQPQHF. The J gene is TRBJ1-5, the V gene TRBV6-6; no reliable D call. The CDR3 consists of 15 residues. Trimming pared 2 bases from V and 2 bases from J, leaving 10 bases between. The V gene's germline CDR1 is MNHNY and CDR2 SVGAGI (reference sequence).

V and J are TRBV5-6 and TRBJ2-7; TRBD1 agrees at 9 bases. Germline CDR1 and CDR2: SGHDT and YYEEEE. The CDR3 spans 14 residues. With V trimmed by 3 bases and J by 5 bases, 6 bases remained unmatched. The CDR3 region is CASSSGQGWNEQYF. The CDR3 DNA reads TGTGCCAGCAGCTCAGGACAGGGGTGGAACGAGCAGTACTTC. The whole variable domain, filled in from reference TRBV5-6 and TRBJ2-7, reads DAGVTQSPTHLIKTRGQQVTLRCSPKSGHDTVSWYQQALGQGPQFIFQYYEEEERQRGNFPDRFSGHQFPNYSSELNVNALLLGDSALYLCASSSGQGWNEQYFGPGTRLTVT.

The rearrangement uses TRBV7-2 and TRBJ2-7; D might be TRBD2 (7 bases). The germline gives CDR1 SGHTA, CDR2 FQGNSA. This CDR3 has 16 residues. V was shortened by 0 bases and J by 2 bases, with 14 bases between the two germline ends. The CDR3 DNA reads TGTGCCAGCAGCTTAGCCACGGGGGGCCTCACCTACGAGCAGTACTTC. Translating gives CASSLATGGLTYEQYF.

This clone was seen a handful of times. The chain links TRBV9 to TRBJ1-1, with D tentatively TRBD1 (5 bases). Trimming removed 4 bases from V and 4 bases from J, with 17 bases in between. The CDR3 has 15 amino acids. Germline values: CDR1 SGDLS, CDR2 YYNGEE. This CDR3 reads CASSLGGGTGTEAFF. CDR3 nucleotide sequence: TGTGCCAGCAGCCTCGGGGGGGGAACGGGCACTGAAGCTTTCTTT.

The rearrangement joins TRBV9 to TRBJ2-5; 9 nucleotides match TRBD2. Trimming cost V 3 bases and J 5 bases; bases outside gene matches: 2. CDR1 and CDR2 from the germline V gene are SGDLS and YYNGEE. CDR3 size: 13 residues. The CDR3 spells CASSGAGGETQYF. In DNA form, the CDR3 reads TGTGCCAGCAGCGGTGCGGGGGGGGAGACCCAGTACTTC.

This rearrangement joins TRBV4-1 to TRBJ2-2, with D possibly being TRBD2 (6 bases). The length of the CDR3 is 16 residues. V dropped 1 base and J dropped 4 bases, with 13 bases sitting between them. In germline, CDR1 is MGHRA, CDR2 YSYEKL. DNA of the CDR3: TGCGCCAGCAGCCAAGCTCAGGGAGGAGGCACCGGGGAGCTGTTTTTT. This encodes CASSQAQGGGTGELFF.

This chain links TRBV27 with TRBJ1-2, with D uncertain. The germline gives CDR1 MNHEY, CDR2 SMNVEV (reference sequence). The CDR3 length is 14 residues. Trimming shortened V by 2 bases and J by 3 bases, and 10 bases separated the two germline ends. The CDR3 region has the DNA TGTGCCAGCAGTTTAGATGCGGACTACTATGGCTACACCTTC. It yields the protein CASSLDADYYGYTF.

V gene TRBV6-1 combines with J gene TRBJ1-1, with D perhaps matching TRBD1 (6 bases). Trimming pared 7 bases from V and 2 bases from J, leaving 8 bases between. CDR1 is MNHNS and CDR2 is SASEGT in the germline V gene. This CDR3 is built from 12 residues. CDR3 bases: TGTGCCAGCATCAGGGGAAACACTGAAGCTTTCTTT. Protein sequence: CASIRGNTEAFF.